What follows are 20 T cell receptor beta chains derived from one specimen sequenced in a study of T cells after posttransplantation cyclophosphamide. The protocol was immunoSEQ multiplex PCR, while the TCRdb copy is restricted to in-frame clones and leaves out a portion. Among 3,400 or so clones listed, 95% were seen once. Material for sequencing was naive CD8+ T cells sorted from PBMCs. All receptors derive from a woman aged 45-60 years in good health and a related stem cell transplant donor.

The CDR3 loop is CASSFEPRDRDGYTF. CDR3 sequence (DNA): TGTGCCAGCAGCTTTGAACCCCGGGACAGGGACGGCTACACCTTC. This chain joins TRBV11-2 and TRBJ1-2; TRBD1 aligns across 9 bases. With V trimmed by 3 bases and J by 8 bases, 10 bases remained unmatched. The CDR3 runs to 15 residues. Germline assignment: CDR1 SGHAT and CDR2 FQNNGV.

The sample holds one count of this clone. DNA for the CDR3: TGTGCCACCACGTCCGGGACAGGACATCAGCCCCAGCATTTT. Its protein product is CATTSGTGHQPQHF. This chain joins TRBV19 and TRBJ1-5; the match to TRBD1 covers 8 bases. V shed 10 bases and J 5 bases; nucleotides not matched to a gene: 10. The germline gives CDR1 LNHDA, CDR2 SQIVND (reference sequence). CDR3 length equals 14 residues.

The V and J genes are TRBV19 and TRBJ2-7, with D perhaps TRBD2 (5 bases). Per germline, CDR1 LNHDA and CDR2 SQIVND (reference sequence). V was clipped by 3 bases and J by 7 bases, with 19 bases between them. This CDR3 is built from 15 residues. In nucleotides, the CDR3 is TGTGCCAGTAGTATCGGGCTCTCGGGATACTGGGAGCAGTACTTC. Its protein product is CASSIGLSGYWEQYF.

V is TRBV27 and J is TRBJ2-1, with TRBD2 matching 14 bases. J lost 8 bases, V lost 4 bases, and 1 base had no gene match. This CDR3 has 14 residues. Germline CDR1 MNHEY, CDR2 SMNVEV (reference sequence). This chain's CDR3 is CASSWGLAGDEQFF. In DNA form, the CDR3 reads TGTGCCAGCAGTTGGGGACTAGCGGGGGATGAGCAGTTCTTC.

This chain links TRBV11-2 with TRBJ2-1; tentative D call: TRBD2 (6 bases). Germline CDR1 is SGHAT and CDR2 is FQNNGV. The CDR3 length is 16 residues. The V end was cut by 1 base, the J end by 6 bases, with 16 bases between. The CDR3 region is CASSLVYGREGNEQFF. CDR3 bases: TGTGCCAGCAGCTTAGTTTACGGGAGAGAGGGCAATGAGCAGTTCTTC.

The chain carries TRBV7-6 and TRBJ2-3; the match to TRBD2 covers 10 bases. The germline CDR1 and CDR2 sequences are SGHVS and FNYEAQ. V gave up 0 bases and J gave up 2 bases; unmatched junction bases: 11. This CDR3 comprises 19 residues. CDR3 sequence (DNA): TGTGCCAGCAGCTTAGCCCCCCCCCTAGCGGGAGTTATCACAGATACGCAGTATTTT. The encoded protein is CASSLAPPLAGVITDTQYF.

Concerning this clone itself: Distinct nucleotide sequences in the sample also encode this CDR3. The V call is TRBV10-3, the J call TRBJ2-3; TRBD2 is a possible D gene (5 bases). CDR3 length: 15 residues. V was shortened by 3 bases and J by 2 bases, with 12 bases between the two germline ends. Per germline, CDR1 ENHRY and CDR2 SYGVKD. CDR3 amino acids: CAISEPGRTTDTQYF. CDR3 sequence (DNA): TGTGCCATCAGTGAACCGGGAAGGACCACAGATACGCAGTATTTT.

The chain employs TRBV9 and TRBJ2-1; D possibly corresponds to TRBD2 (6 bases). Germline-derived CDR1 and CDR2 are SGDLS and YYNGEE. The CDR3 has 16 amino acids. With 2 bases removed from V and 7 bases from J, the gap between germline ends came to 19 bases. This chain's CDR3 is CASSVSKSGRLNEQFF. The CDR3 bases are TGTGCCAGCAGCGTGTCAAAAAGCGGGCGTCTTAATGAGCAGTTCTTC.

This chain links TRBV15 with TRBJ1-4, with D possibly matching TRBD1 (6 bases). V was cut by 0 bases and J by 0 bases, with 8 bases left in between. The germline V gene has CDR1 LNHNV and CDR2 YYDKDF (reference sequence). This CDR3 is 16 amino acids long. The CDR3 DNA reads as TGTGCCACCAGCAGAGACAGGGGTGCAACTAATGAAAAACTGTTTTTT. It yields the protein CATSRDRGATNEKLFF.

The DNA for the CDR3 is TGTGCCAGCACTGAGCCAGGGAACACTGAAGCTTTCTTT. This encodes CASTEPGNTEAFF. This chain connects TRBV6-1 to TRBJ1-1; no reliable D call. The CDR3 has 13 residues. The V gene's germline CDR1 is MNHNS and CDR2 SASEGT. The V end was cut by 7 bases, the J end by 1 base, with 10 bases between.

In DNA, the CDR3 is TGTGCCAGCAGCGCTTCAGAAATACAGTACTTC. This gives the protein CASSASEIQYF. The chain employs TRBV7-8 and TRBJ2-5; D is uncertain. The CDR3 runs to 11 residues. In germline, CDR1 is SGHVS, CDR2 FQNEAQ. The V gene lost 5 bases and the J gene lost 11 bases, with 12 bases spanning the gap. The full variable domain, rest sourced from reference TRBV7-8 and TRBJ2-5, is GAGVSQSPRYKVAKRGQDVALRCDPISGHVSLFWYQQALGQGPEFLTYFQNEAQLDKSGLPSDRFFAERPEGSVSTLKIQRTQQEDSAVYLCASSASEIQYFGPGTRLLVL.

The rearrangement uses TRBV9 and TRBJ2-5, with 9 positions matching TRBD2. CDR1 is SGDLS and CDR2 is YYNGEE in the germline V gene. The CDR3 extends over 14 amino acids. The ends lost 3 bases at V and 6 bases at J; junction bases unmatched: 6. CDR3 residues: CASSAAGGVKTQYF. The CDR3 DNA reads TGTGCCAGCAGCGCTGCGGGGGGGGTGAAGACCCAGTACTTC. The variable domain in full, with the rest retrieved from reference TRBV9 and TRBJ2-5, is DSGVTQTPKHLITATGQRVTLRCSPRSGDLSVYWYQQSLDQGLQFLIQYYNGEERAKGNILERFSAQQFPDLHSELNLSSLELGDSALYFCASSAAGGVKTQYFGPGTRLLVL.

The gene calls are TRBV5-8 and TRBJ2-7, with a weak D call TRBD1 (6 bases). Trimming took 2 bases from V and 2 from J, leaving 20 bases between them. Germline CDR1 SGHTS, CDR2 YDEGEE. The CDR3 extends over 17 amino acids. CDR3 region: CASSFIQTGRSTYEQYF. The CDR3 DNA sequence: TGTGCCAGCAGCTTCATACAGACAGGAAGATCAACCTACGAGCAGTACTTC.

The V gene is TRBV28, the J gene TRBJ1-6; 7 bases fit TRBD1. The CDR3 runs to 15 residues. Per germline, CDR1 MDHEN and CDR2 SYDVKM. V shed 5 bases, J shed 7 bases, and the junction held 8 bases outside the gene matches. As DNA, the CDR3 is TGTGCCAGCAGTCCCCGACAGGGATGGAATTCACCCCTCCACTTT. It encodes CASSPRQGWNSPLHF.

The CDR3 region is CASSLGSVSYEQYF. The CDR3, as DNA: TGTGCCAGCAGTTTAGGCAGCGTGTCCTACGAGCAGTACTTC. The gene calls are TRBV27 and TRBJ2-7, with D hard to call. The germline V and J ends were trimmed by 2 bases and 1 base, with 9 bases remaining between them. CDR1 is MNHEY, CDR2 SMNVEV, per germline (reference sequence). The CDR3 extends over 14 amino acids.

The rearrangement uses TRBV9 and TRBJ2-1, with D possibly being TRBD2 (5 bases). The germline V gene has CDR1 SGDLS and CDR2 YYNGEE. The CDR3 consists of 14 residues. Trimming pared 4 bases from V and 0 bases from J, leaving 8 bases between. The CDR3, as DNA: TGTGCCAGCAGCCTAGCCATCTCCTACAATGAGCAGTTCTTC. It encodes CASSLAISYNEQFF.

The chain combines TRBV27 with TRBJ1-2; D possibly corresponds to TRBD1 (6 bases). V lost 2 bases and J lost 3, with 19 bases in between. This CDR3 is built from 17 residues. Germline CDR1 reads MNHEY; CDR2 reads SMNVEV (reference sequence). The CDR3: CASSLGSREGGHYGYTF. The DNA for the CDR3 is TGTGCCAGCAGTTTAGGATCCAGGGAGGGGGGGCACTATGGCTACACCTTC.

Points on this clone: One end of the junction varies from germline; a read error may be responsible. This chain joins TRBV2 and TRBJ2-7, with D tentatively TRBD2 (6 bases). Germline values: CDR1 SNHLY, CDR2 FYNNEI. This CDR3 is built from 10 residues. Here the CDR3 DNA reads TGTGCCAGCAGGGGACTTAGCTCGGACTTC. It encodes CASRGLSSDF.

This clone came up a few times. In DNA, the CDR3 is TGTGCCAGCAGTTTCGCGACAGGGGGAATGGTGGCTTTCTTT. It codes for CASSFATGGMVAFF. The rearrangement links TRBV27 to TRBJ1-1, with 9 bases identical to TRBD1. V shed 3 bases, J shed 11 bases, and the junction held 10 bases outside the gene matches. Germline CDR1 and CDR2: MNHEY and SMNVEV (reference sequence). The CDR3 totals 14 residues.

The chain links TRBV6-6 to TRBJ2-3; tentatively, D is TRBD2 (5 bases). Trimming shortened V by 7 bases and J by 2 bases, and 13 bases separated the two germline ends. The CDR3 has 14 residues. Germline assignment: CDR1 MNHNY and CDR2 SVGAGI (reference sequence). As DNA, the CDR3 is TGTGCCAGCACGGGAAGGATATACACAGATACGCAGTATTTT. Its translation is CASTGRIYTDTQYF.